The TCR beta chain under discussion was sequenced for a study of T cell changes during pregnancy in multiple sclerosis. TCRdb's copy holds only in-frame clones and misses some; the assay was immunoSEQ multiplex PCR. Of about 81,000 clones listed, 85% to 95% were seen once; the top ten hold 2.5%. Source: peripheral blood, taken in the third trimester of pregnancy. The clonotype comes from a female donor with multiple sclerosis, enrolled in a pregnancy study.

This CDR3 reads CASSWGGGQFF. The CDR3 DNA follows: TGTGCCAGCAGCTGGGGGGGTGGACAGTTCTTC. The V call is TRBV27, the J call TRBJ2-1; 7 nucleotides align to TRBD2. V lost 6 bases to trimming and J lost 13 bases; unmatched junction nucleotides: 6. The CDR3 runs to 11 residues. Germline V gene sequence: CDR1 MNHEY, CDR2 SMNVEV (reference sequence).